Included here is one T cell receptor (beta chain) sequence, with context. Antigen: not known. This entry belongs to a study of blood T cells in healthy people across ages. Turning to the study itself: About one barcoded beta molecule per two T cells came from capture by template switching.

Study findings and constraints: Getting older went along with TCR beta diversity per million T cells dropping roughly linearly.

The use of a sample-barcoded 5' primer and a J-beta primer mix characterized a second PCR of about 6 to 11 cycles. TCRdb recomputed calls from the 5' RACE reads with MiXCR, one row per CDR3 protein. The data contain about 670,000 distinct CDR3 sequences, 52% of them singletons. The germline CDR1 and CDR2 sequences are LGHNA and YNFKEQ. CDR3 length: 15 amino acids. The ends lost 1 base at V and 6 bases at J; junction bases unmatched: 5. Every sample gave at least 5.5 micrograms of total RNA when it was extracted. The sequence derives from an elderly woman in good health. Source material: blood. This chain links TRBV4-2 with TRBJ2-1, with 8 bases aligning to TRBD2. The CDR3 DNA reads as TGTGCCAGCAGCCAAGGAGCGGGAGTTTTCAATGAGCAGTTCTTC. It yields the protein CASSQGAGVFNEQFF.